This T cell receptor (beta chain) originates from a study of CD8+ T cells in alopecia areata. The overall study: Tofacitinib was taken orally by treated patients, and the dose was 5 to 10 mg twice daily.

Worth noting for this clone: Its antigen is not known.

General study findings and limits: Scalp clonality decreased significantly with tofacitinib, and so did expanded CD8+ clones among the top 100. Under tofacitinib, numerous expanded lesional clonotypes remained detectable in scalp and blood. Sequenced scalp T cells also include alphabeta T cells resident in normal skin.

Germline V gene data show CDR1 as SGHVS and CDR2 as FNYEAQ. Trimming pared 0 bases from V and 1 base from J, leaving 8 bases between. The CDR3 sequence is 15 residues long. Treatment meaning: oral pan-JAK inhibitor, 5-10 mg twice daily. Extracted RNA was reverse transcribed, and the resulting cDNA served as sequencing template. The assay was immunoSEQ multiplex PCR, and TCRdb's table has in-frame clones only and misses some. The table has around 200,000 clones, roughly 64% seen once. This material consisted of CD8+ T cells sorted from blood, taken at week 24, from a patient treated with tofacitinib. This clonotype was sampled from a human donor with alopecia areata. The V call is TRBV7-6, the J call TRBJ2-3, with D possibly matching TRBD1 (6 bases). The CDR3 DNA reads TGTGCCAGCAGCTTAGCGAACAGGGGCACAGATACGCAGTATTTT. Residues: CASSLANRGTDTQYF.